This T cell receptor beta chain was observed in a study of identical twins. One entry per CDR3 protein, called by TCRdb with MiXCR from the 5' RACE reads. The table records roughly 480,000 distinct CDR3 sequences, 20% to 30% of them present only once. Donors uniformly comprised healthy Caucasians. The CDR3 extends over 15 amino acids. V shed 4 bases, J shed 7 bases, and the junction held 13 bases outside the gene matches. The germline CDR1 and CDR2 sequences are LGHDT and YNNKEL (reference sequence). This same sample was also part of a study on T cells expressing NK-cell markers. That investigation notes: Cells sorted as CD3+CD56+NKG2C+, CD3+CD56+NKG2C- and CD3+CD56-NKG2C+ T cells supplied the TCR beta repertoires. Dominant NKG2C+ clonotypes were found to form about 1.0-8% of CD8+ T cells in more than five donors.

The receptor comes from a woman under 30 in good health. Material for sequencing was CD4+ T cells sorted from blood. The chain uses TRBV3-1 and TRBJ2-7; 7 nucleotides match TRBD2. The DNA for the CDR3 is TGTGCCAGCAGCCTTTTGGGAGGGCGATGGGGGGAGCAGTACTTC. Translating it yields CASSLLGGRWGEQYF.